This TCR beta chain was sequenced in a study of identical twins. Study-wide results and caveats: When twins shared out-of-frame alpha sequences, those sequences had excess low generation probability. Out-of-frame beta chain sequences displayed weaker excess sharing between twins.

This CDR3 contains 13 residues. Trimming at V came to 7 bases and at J to 9 bases, leaving 6 bases not matched to a gene. A universal primer site was added by template switching, and unique molecular identifiers were carried by the cDNA. A single record per CDR3 protein comes from TCRdb applying MiXCR to the 5' RACE reads. The sample comprises fewer than 900,000 distinct CDR3 sequences, over 15% of which are singletons, and over 10% rests with the top ten. A few counts support this clonotype. Its antigen is unidentified. This sample also appeared in a second study, on T cells expressing NK-cell markers. That work contributes: In sorted CD3+CD56+NKG2C+, CD3+CD56+NKG2C- and CD3+CD56-NKG2C+ T cells, TCR beta repertoires were obtained.

The receptor's source is a woman between 18 and 29 years old in good health. The chain joins TRBV12-3 or TRBV12-4 to TRBJ2-1; 10 nucleotides match TRBD2. Specimen: PBMCs. The CDR3 DNA follows: TGTGCCAGCACCCAGCGGGGGGGCGCTGAGCAGTTCTTC. It is translated as CASTQRGGAEQFF.